These T cell receptor beta chains were read from a single sample in a study of regulatory T cells. Profiled with immunoSEQ multiplex PCR; TCRdb holds only in-frame clones, not every one. The top ten hold 8% to 11% of the sample, which has some 9,100 clones, 84% seen once. The sequencing input was CD8+ T cells sorted from blood. The receptors here all came from a person aged 18 to 35 with CD3G deficiency. CDR3s include the opening cysteine and the closing phenylalanine or tryptophan. A D gene is named only where the DNA matches it firmly. Only some rows state a clone size, as once, few, many or a class for expanded clones.

>NA|TRBV7-9|NA|TRBJ1-1
TGTGCCAGCAGCTTAGATTCCGTGAACACTGAAGCTTTCTTT
CASSLDSVNTEAFF
>NA|TRBV11-3|few|TRBJ2-7
TGTGCCAGCAGCCTTCCCGCTCCTCGGTCCCACGAGCAGTACTTC
CASSLPAPRSHEQYF
>TRBD1|TRBV6-5|NA|TRBJ2-7
TGTGCCAGCAGCTCTTCGGGACAGCCCTACGAGCAGTACTTC
CASSSSGQPYEQYF
>NA|TRBV27|NA|TRBJ2-1
TGTGCCAGCAGCCCCTCCGGGGCCTACAATGAGCAGTTCTTC
CASSPSGAYNEQFF
>TRBD2|TRBV30|NA|TRBJ2-3
TGTGCCTGGAGTGTACTAGCGGCTAGCACAGATACGCAGTATTTT
CAWSVLAASTDTQYF
>TRBD2|TRBV27|NA|TRBJ2-1
TGTGCCAGCAGTCCCCTAGCGGGATTCGCGGCGAATGAGCAGTTCTTC
CASSPLAGFAANEQFF
>TRBD2|TRBV5-1|NA|TRBJ2-1
TGCGCCAGCAGCGGGGAGACTAGCGCCAATGAGCAGTTCTTC
CASSGETSANEQFF
>NA|TRBV7-2|NA|TRBJ1-1
TGTGCCAGCAGCTTAGTCAGGGGCAGGGCTGAAGCTTTCTTT
CASSLVRGRAEAFF
>NA|TRBV27|few|TRBJ2-1
TGTGCCAGCAGTTTGGGACCTACCCATGAGCAGTTCTTC
CASSLGPTHEQFF
>NA|TRBV27|NA|TRBJ2-3
TGTGCCAGCAGTTTATCAGCGGATCCTCTGAATACGCAGTATTTT
CASSLSADPLNTQYF
>NA|TRBV7-9|NA|TRBJ2-3
TGTGCCAGCTCGGGGGACGGTACGCAGTATTTT
CASSGDGTQYF
>NA|TRBV7-9|NA|TRBJ1-1
TGTGCCAGCAGCGGATCGAGGCCTGAAGCTTTCTTT
CASSGSRPEAFF
>TRBD2|TRBV6-1|few|TRBJ2-5
TGTGCCAGCAGTGAATGGGGGGGGTTAAGAGAGACCCAGTACTTC
CASSEWGGLRETQYF
>NA|TRBV28|NA|TRBJ1-2
TGTGCCAGCACCCCCTCCGCCGTCAACTATGGCTACACCTTC
CASTPSAVNYGYTF
>NA|TRBV28|NA|TRBJ2-2
TGTGCCAGCAGGGCCAGGGACACCGGGGAGCTGTTTTTT
CASRARDTGELFF
>NA|TRBV6-6|NA|TRBJ1-2
TGTGCCAGCAGACCGGGGGCTAACTATGGCTACACCTTC
CASRPGANYGYTF
>TRBD1|TRBV4-1|NA|TRBJ2-3
TGCGCCAGCAGCCAGGATCCGTATACAGGGGCCACAGATACGCAGTATTTT
CASSQDPYTGATDTQYF
>TRBD2|TRBV7-9|NA|TRBJ2-1
TGTGCCAGCAGCCTAGGACCTCGCGGGGGGGACCACCACAATGAGCAGTTCTTC
CASSLGPRGGDHHNEQFF
>NA|TRBV27|NA|TRBJ1-1
TGTGCCAGCAGTTTATTTGCGGACACTGAAGCTTTCTTT
CASSLFADTEAFF
>TRBD1|TRBV28|NA|TRBJ2-2
TGTGCCAGCACTTCGCCGGGACAGGGGGGACGGACCGGGGAGCTGTTTTTT
CASTSPGQGGRTGELFF